This TCR beta chain emerged from a study of control samples from healthy donors and cancer patients. CDR3 length: 14 amino acids. Per germline, CDR1 SGHAT and CDR2 FQNNGV. Trimming took 5 bases from V and 2 from J, leaving 11 bases between them. Sequenced by immunoSEQ multiplex PCR; TCRdb stores in-frame clones only, minus some. The sample contains 140,000 to 150,000 clones, roughly 89% of which appear only once. This clone was counted a few times. This TCR was recovered from a man aged 25-40 years in good health. This chain connects TRBV11-2 to TRBJ2-3, with D possibly matching TRBD2 (5 bases). Sequenced: blood. CDR3 residues: CASSRGLYTDTQYF. The CDR3 region has the DNA TGTGCCAGCAGCCGCGGACTTTACACAGATACGCAGTATTTT.